What follows describes a single TCR beta chain. This sample was taken from a study of blood T cell repertoires in COVID-19. Source study methods: By means of reference gene primer amplification, nucleated cell counts were estimated. Measured with immunoSEQ multiplex PCR; TCRdb has only the in-frame clones, and not every one. V and J calls and clone size are copied from that table; D and trimming were computed from the DNA. This table has 25,000 to 30,000 clones, around 89% appearing once. This TCR came from a human donor in a cohort sampled during active COVID-19. The sequenced material came from peripheral blood.

CDR3 amino acids: CASSRRTGDEKLFF. The CDR3 DNA sequence: TGTGCCAGCAGCCGACGGACAGGGGATGAAAAACTGTTTTTT. The genes are TRBV3-1 (or the pseudogene TRBV3-2) and TRBJ1-4; 9 bases fit TRBD1. From germline, CDR1 is LGHDT and CDR2 YNNKEL (reference sequence). The length of the CDR3 is 14 residues. J gave up 6 bases and V 4 bases, and 3 bases lay outside the gene matches.